Listed below are T cell receptor beta chains from one sample, sequenced in a study of neurological immune-mediated disorders. TCRdb recomputed calls from the 5' RACE reads with MiXCR, one row per CDR3 protein. Here the sample spans tens of thousands of distinct CDR3 sequences, just under 6% being singletons. Specimen: CD4+ T cells from blood. These TCRs come from a woman between 18 and 29 years old with multiple sclerosis. CDR3s include the opening cysteine and the closing phenylalanine or tryptophan. The order of the fields is clone size, V gene, D gene, J gene, CDR3 DNA, CDR3 protein. The D gene is left open where the match is weak. Clone size, where shown, is once, few, many, or a class for clones that have expanded.

size: .; V: TRBV6-6; D: TRBD1; J: TRBJ1-1; DNA: TGTGCCGCTATTTGGACAGGCCCGAACACTGAAGCTTTCTTT; CDR3: CAAIWTGPNTEAFF
size: many; V: TRBV6-5; D: TRBD2; J: TRBJ2-5; DNA: TGTGCCGCGGGGGGTAGGGCCGGGGTGCAAGAGACCCAGTACTTC; CDR3: CAAGGRAGVQETQYF
size: many; V: TRBV12-3/TRBV12-4; D: .; J: TRBJ2-1; DNA: TGTGCCAGCAGTTACCGACCCTCGGGACAAGGTTCGGGGGGGCAGTTCTTC; CDR3: CASSYRPSGQGSGGQFF
size: many; V: TRBV5-5; D: .; J: TRBJ2-7; DNA: TGTGCCAGCAGCTTGAAGGTACACTATAACTCCTACGAGCAGTACTTC; CDR3: CASSLKVHYNSYEQYF
size: many; V: TRBV5-6; D: TRBD1; J: TRBJ2-1; DNA: TGTGCCAGCAGCCACGGGACAGAACACTCCTACAATGAGCAGTTCTTC; CDR3: CASSHGTEHSYNEQFF
size: many; V: TRBV5-1; D: .; J: TRBJ2-1; DNA: TGCGCCAGCACCCCCCTCAATGGGAATGAGCAGTTCTTC; CDR3: CASTPLNGNEQFF
size: many; V: TRBV15; D: .; J: TRBJ1-1; DNA: TGTGCCACCAGCAGAACAGGGAGGATGAACACTGAAGCTTTCTTT; CDR3: CATSRTGRMNTEAFF
size: many; V: TRBV5-1; D: .; J: TRBJ1-1; DNA: TGCGCCAGCAGCTTGGGGTCCGGGGGCAAAGTCACTGAAGCTTTCTTT; CDR3: CASSLGSGGKVTEAFF
size: many; V: TRBV10-3; D: .; J: TRBJ2-7; DNA: TGTGCCATCAGTGAGTTCGAGGGGGCCTACGAGCAGTACTTC; CDR3: CAISEFEGAYEQYF
size: .; V: TRBV20-1; D: .; J: TRBJ2-5; DNA: TGCAGTGCTGGAGTGGGCTTAGCGAGGGGGGAGACCCAGTACTTC; CDR3: CSAGVGLARGETQYF
size: many; V: TRBV7-9; D: .; J: TRBJ2-1; DNA: TGTGCCAGCATCTTGGACTCCTACTCCTACAATGAGCAGTTCTTC; CDR3: CASILDSYSYNEQFF
size: few; V: TRBV15; D: .; J: TRBJ1-5; DNA: TGTGCCACCAGCGAGTCTAATCAGCCCCAGCATTTT; CDR3: CATSESNQPQHF
size: many; V: TRBV28; D: .; J: TRBJ2-1; DNA: TGTGCCAGCAGTTTAACCCTTTACAATGAGCAGTTCTTC; CDR3: CASSLTLYNEQFF
size: many; V: TRBV5-5; D: .; J: TRBJ2-3; DNA: TGTGCCAGCAGCTTGGAGGTTGGAACAGATACGCAGTATTTT; CDR3: CASSLEVGTDTQYF
size: few; V: TRBV12-3/TRBV12-4; D: TRBD2; J: TRBJ2-1; DNA: TGTGCCAGCAGTTTACCCCTAGCGGATGAGCAGTTCTTC; CDR3: CASSLPLADEQFF
size: many; V: TRBV5-1; D: TRBD2; J: TRBJ2-1; DNA: TGCGCCAGCAGCTCCCGACTAGCGGGAGTTGAGCAGTTCTTC; CDR3: CASSSRLAGVEQFF
size: many; V: TRBV29-1; D: .; J: TRBJ2-7; DNA: TGCAGCGTGGATGGGACATCCCACGAGCAGTACTTC; CDR3: CSVDGTSHEQYF
size: many; V: TRBV2; D: .; J: TRBJ2-2; DNA: TGTGCCAGCAGCCCTCGGTGGGGGGACGGGGAGCTGTTTTTT; CDR3: CASSPRWGDGELFF
size: .; V: TRBV30; D: TRBD2; J: TRBJ2-5; DNA: TGTGCCTGTCGAGCGGGGGGGTGGGAGACCCAGTACTTC; CDR3: CACRAGGWETQYF
size: many; V: TRBV7-2; D: .; J: TRBJ1-5; DNA: TGTGCCAGCAGCCCCTCCCGGTCCTTTAATCAGCCCCAGCATTTT; CDR3: CASSPSRSFNQPQHF
size: many; V: TRBV6-6; D: .; J: TRBJ2-7; DNA: TGTGCCAGCAGTTACTCGTCCGCCTCCTACGAGCAGTACTTC; CDR3: CASSYSSASYEQYF
size: few; V: TRBV5-1; D: TRBD2; J: TRBJ2-1; DNA: TGCGCCAGCAGCGAGGGACTAGCGGGAGGGCCATACAATGAGCAGTTCTTC; CDR3: CASSEGLAGGPYNEQFF
size: few; V: TRBV20-1; D: .; J: TRBJ2-1; DNA: TGCAGTGTAGTCGGAAGCCGGGTCGATGAGCAGTTCTTC; CDR3: CSVVGSRVDEQFF
size: many; V: TRBV3-1; D: .; J: TRBJ2-3; DNA: TGTGCCAGCAGCCATCCGGGACAAAGGGCAGATACGCAGTATTTT; CDR3: CASSHPGQRADTQYF
size: many; V: TRBV11-3; D: TRBD1; J: TRBJ1-1; DNA: TGTGCCAGCAGCCCAGGGGGATGGACTGAAGCTTTCTTT; CDR3: CASSPGGWTEAFF
size: .; V: TRBV3-1; D: TRBD1; J: TRBJ1-1; DNA: TGTGCCAGCAGCCAGCAAAGACCGGGACAGGGGAACACTGAAGCTTTCTTT; CDR3: CASSQQRPGQGNTEAFF
size: many; V: TRBV7-2; D: TRBD1; J: TRBJ2-4; DNA: TGTGCCAGCAGCTTAGGCGGACAGGGGAGGGCCAAAAACATTCAGTACTTC; CDR3: CASSLGGQGRAKNIQYF
size: many; V: TRBV6-2/TRBV6-3; D: .; J: TRBJ1-5; DNA: TGTGCCAGCAGGAAAGAAGCTGGGGGTCAGCCCCAGCATTTT; CDR3: CASRKEAGGQPQHF
size: many; V: TRBV5-6; D: .; J: TRBJ1-3; DNA: TGTGCCAGCAGCTTGGGAGGATTGGCTGGAAACACCATATATTTT; CDR3: CASSLGGLAGNTIYF
size: .; V: TRBV20-1; D: .; J: TRBJ2-1; DNA: TGCAGTGCTGGCCCCGGACTCATCCCGCAGTTCTTC; CDR3: CSAGPGLIPQFF
size: many; V: TRBV10-2; D: .; J: TRBJ1-1; DNA: TGCGCCAGCAGTGAGTCTTCTCAGGGGTGGGACACTGAAGCTTTCTTT; CDR3: CASSESSQGWDTEAFF
size: many; V: TRBV27; D: TRBD2; J: TRBJ2-1; DNA: TGTGCCAGCAGTTGGACTAGCGGGAGCAATGAGCAGTTCTTC; CDR3: CASSWTSGSNEQFF
size: many; V: TRBV11-2; D: .; J: TRBJ1-1; DNA: TGTGCCAGCAGCTTAGACCTACCCGGACAGTCTCACACTGAAGCTTTCTTT; CDR3: CASSLDLPGQSHTEAFF
size: .; V: TRBV27; D: .; J: TRBJ1-6; DNA: TGTGCCAGCAGTTTTTCTACAGGAAGTTTATTCTATAATTCACCCCTCCACTTT; CDR3: CASSFSTGSLFYNSPLHF
size: .; V: TRBV9; D: TRBD1; J: TRBJ2-1; DNA: TGTGCCAGCAGCATGACCGGACAGGGGGCGGGCAATGAGCAGTTCTTC; CDR3: CASSMTGQGAGNEQFF
size: many; V: TRBV20-1; D: .; J: TRBJ2-7; DNA: TGCAGTGCGCGGACGAGGGTCAGTACCTACGAGCAGTACTTC; CDR3: CSARTRVSTYEQYF
size: many; V: TRBV6-2/TRBV6-3; D: TRBD2; J: TRBJ2-2; DNA: TGTGCCAGCAGGAAGGGACTAGCCCACACCGGGGAGCTGTTTTTT; CDR3: CASRKGLAHTGELFF
size: many; V: TRBV7-2; D: TRBD1; J: TRBJ1-6; DNA: TGTGCCAGCAGCTTAATTCGAGGACAGGGTAGCAATTCACCCCTCCACTTT; CDR3: CASSLIRGQGSNSPLHF
size: .; V: TRBV15; D: TRBD2; J: TRBJ2-3; DNA: TGTGCCACCAGCAGAGAAGAGTATAGCGGGACTAGCACAGATACGCAGTATTTT; CDR3: CATSREEYSGTSTDTQYF
size: many; V: TRBV5-5; D: .; J: TRBJ1-1; DNA: TGTGCCAGCAGCTCTCCTCCGGGGGGGGCTGAAGCTTTCTTT; CDR3: CASSSPPGGAEAFF
size: many; V: TRBV20-1; D: TRBD1; J: TRBJ1-6; DNA: TGCAGTGCTCGAACGGACAGGGGGCATAATTCACCCCTCCACTTT; CDR3: CSARTDRGHNSPLHF
size: many; V: TRBV9; D: .; J: TRBJ2-1; DNA: TGTGCCAGCAGCGTAGTCGGTTCCTACAATGAGCAGTTCTTC; CDR3: CASSVVGSYNEQFF
size: many; V: TRBV10-2; D: .; J: TRBJ2-3; DNA: TGCGCCAGCAGTGAGAGGGGCACGCAGTATTTT; CDR3: CASSERGTQYF